This TCR beta chain stems from a study of identical twins. Study conclusions and caveats: The study drew conclusions from cross-sectional statistical analysis, not from following the same donors.

A universal primer site was incorporated via template switching, and the cDNA contained unique molecular identifiers. TCRdb processed the 5' RACE reads anew with MiXCR; each CDR3 protein has one entry. The sample records fewer than 900,000 distinct CDR3 sequences, around 21% being singletons. V lost 1 base to trimming and J lost 2 bases, with 6 bases between them. The CDR3 loop spans 13 amino acids. This clonotype was recorded at least ten times. Antigen: not known. The same sample was also studied in work on T cells expressing NK-cell markers.

This chain joins TRBV12-3 or TRBV12-4 and TRBJ2-7; D is ambiguous. Sequencing input: PBMCs. This TCR derives from a woman aged 18-29 years in good health. The CDR3 loop is CASSLEGPYEQYF. CDR3 in DNA: TGTGCCAGCAGTTTAGAGGGTCCCTACGAGCAGTACTTC.